This entry is about one T cell receptor (beta chain). Its antigen is as yet unknown. V was trimmed by 6 bases and J by 7 bases, leaving 13 bases between them. The CDR3 covers 13 residues. Germline V CDR1 and CDR2: SEHNR, FQNEAQ (reference sequence). The time point denotes: cycle 4 day 1 (C4D1), after less than 7 weeks of nivolumab. Each of the patients experienced relapse following autologous stem cell transplantation, and their brentuximab vedotin exposure differed. This table comes from immunoSEQ multiplex PCR, and its TCRdb copy is limited to in-frame clones, with some not included. The profile shows about 44,000 clones, 66% of them singletons. This entry comes from a study of PD-1 blockade in classical Hodgkin lymphoma. Study findings and constraints: Patients were excluded if nivolumab began under 1 year after ASCT (the autologous transplant). CD4+ TCR diversity climbed significantly by C4D1, unlike CD8+ TCR diversity.

This chain links TRBV7-9 with TRBJ2-1; tentative D call: TRBD1 (5 bases). The sequence was obtained from a human donor with classical Hodgkin lymphoma. Sequencing used peripheral blood mononuclear cells (PBMCs), obtained before the fourth cycle of nivolumab. Here the CDR3 reads CASSRQGANEQFF. The CDR3 coding sequence is TGTGCCAGCAGTAGACAAGGGGCGAATGAGCAGTTCTTC.